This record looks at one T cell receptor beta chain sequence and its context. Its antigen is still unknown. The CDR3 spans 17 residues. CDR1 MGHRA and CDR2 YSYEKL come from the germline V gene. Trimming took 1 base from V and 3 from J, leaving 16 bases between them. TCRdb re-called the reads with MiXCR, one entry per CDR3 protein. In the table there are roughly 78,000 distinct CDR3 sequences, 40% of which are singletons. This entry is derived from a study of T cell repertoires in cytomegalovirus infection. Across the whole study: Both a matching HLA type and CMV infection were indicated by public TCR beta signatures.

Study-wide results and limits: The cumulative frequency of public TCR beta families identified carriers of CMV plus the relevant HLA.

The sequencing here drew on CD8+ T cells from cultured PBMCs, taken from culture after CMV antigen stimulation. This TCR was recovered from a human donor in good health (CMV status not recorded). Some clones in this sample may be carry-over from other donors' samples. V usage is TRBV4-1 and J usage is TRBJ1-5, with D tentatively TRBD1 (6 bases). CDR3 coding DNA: TGCGCCAGCAGCCAAGGTCTAGAAACAGGGAACAATCAGCCCCAGCATTTT. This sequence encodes CASSQGLETGNNQPQHF.